Following are 20 T cell receptor beta chains from one sample sequenced in a study of T cells after posttransplantation cyclophosphamide. The protocol was immunoSEQ multiplex PCR, while the TCRdb copy is restricted to in-frame clones and leaves out a portion. The repertoire consists of around 35,000 clones, none detected only once. Material for sequencing was PBMCs. Receptors originate from a woman aged 50 to 60 in good health and a related stem cell transplant donor.

This clone showed up just a few times. This chain connects TRBV30 to TRBJ1-2; D possibly corresponds to TRBD1 (5 bases). This CDR3 comprises 14 residues. The germline V gene has CDR1 GTSNPN and CDR2 SVGIG (reference sequence). V was pared by 8 bases and J by 2 bases, with 18 bases between. In DNA, the CDR3 is TGTGCCCAGAGGTCCGACGGGGGGAACTATGGCTACACCTTC. It codes for CAQRSDGGNYGYTF.

The table lists this clone with many counts. The chain joins TRBV23-1 to TRBJ2-7; possibly TRBD1 for D (6 bases). TRBV23-1 belongs to the ORF category, with a function that is uncertain. The ends were cut back, 1 base at V and 3 bases at J, with 16 bases in the middle. CDR3 length: 16 amino acids. The CDR3 is CASSQWGPPEYYEQYF. CDR3 nucleotides: TGCGCCAGCAGTCAATGGGGGCCGCCTGAATACTACGAGCAGTACTTC.

This clone appeared many times. The rearrangement joins TRBV6-6 to TRBJ2-7, with D unclear. Germline lookup yields CDR1 MNHNY and CDR2 SVGAGI (reference sequence). Deletions cut 0 bases from V and 5 bases from J, with 11 bases between. This CDR3 contains 14 residues. The chain's CDR3 is CASSYSMGTDEQYF. The DNA for the CDR3 is TGTGCCAGCAGTTACTCGATGGGTACAGACGAGCAGTACTTC.

Many counts were recorded for this clone. The chain carries TRBV19 and TRBJ2-1; 11 nucleotides agree with TRBD2. Germline assignment: CDR1 LNHDA and CDR2 SQIVND (reference sequence). This CDR3 is built from 16 residues. J was trimmed by 0 bases and V by 6 bases; bases with no gene match: 4. CDR3 in DNA: TGTGCCAGTAGCCCACTAGCGGGAGTCTCCTACAATGAGCAGTTCTTC. Translated: CASSPLAGVSYNEQFF.

This clone was seen repeatedly, ten times or more. The J gene is TRBJ2-1, the V gene TRBV7-2; 9 nucleotides line up with TRBD2. The CDR3 is 15 amino acids. The V gene end was trimmed by 5 bases and the J gene end by 6 bases; junction bases not matched to a gene: 8. Germline V lookup: CDR1 SGHTA, CDR2 FQGNSA. CDR3 amino acids: CASSPSSGRPNEQFF. Here the CDR3 DNA reads TGTGCCAGCAGCCCCTCAAGCGGGAGGCCCAATGAGCAGTTCTTC.

This clone was seen at least ten times. The chain recombines TRBV6-4 with TRBJ2-1, with D possibly matching TRBD2 (5 bases). The CDR3 extends over 14 amino acids. Per germline, CDR1 MRHNA and CDR2 SNTAGT. V shed 5 bases and J shed 0 bases, with 8 bases lying between them. CDR3 sequence (DNA): TGTGCCAGCAGTCGGGGTAGCTCCTACAATGAGCAGTTCTTC. It yields the protein CASSRGSSYNEQFF.

This clone was counted only a few times. The rearrangement uses TRBV7-2 and TRBJ2-7; 9 nucleotides line up with TRBD1. The ends lost 5 bases at V and 5 bases at J; junction bases unmatched: 4. The length of the CDR3 is 13 residues. Germline V gene lookup returns CDR1 SGHTA and CDR2 FQGNSA. In DNA form, the CDR3 reads TGTGCCAGCAGCGCGGACAGGGGCAACGAGCAGTACTTC. The encoded protein is CASSADRGNEQYF.

This clone was seen ten or more times. The rearrangement uses TRBV5-1 and TRBJ2-3, with 11 bases that match TRBD2. The CDR3 is made up of 16 amino acids. Germline-derived CDR1 and CDR2 are SGHRS and YFSETQ. Unmatched junction bases numbered 7, after V lost 6 bases and J lost 1 base. The chain's CDR3 is CASISTSGEGTDTQYF. CDR3 DNA sequence: TGCGCCAGCATTTCGACTAGCGGGGAGGGCACAGATACGCAGTATTTT.

This clone has a count of ten or more. The genes are TRBV10-3 and TRBJ1-1; tentatively, D is TRBD1 (5 bases). V was clipped by 6 bases and J by 8 bases, with 13 bases between them. Germline lookup yields CDR1 ENHRY and CDR2 SYGVKD. The CDR3 is 12 amino acids. DNA of the CDR3: TGTGCCATCAGCCAGAGCGGGGGGGAAGCTTTCTTT. This translates into CAISQSGGEAFF.

This clone was seen many times. The CDR3 spells CASSLAGPSRNTEAFF. CDR3 bases: TGTGCCAGCAGCTTAGCCGGTCCTAGTAGGAACACTGAAGCTTTCTTT. This sequence joins TRBV7-2 and TRBJ1-1; D is unclear. This CDR3 has 16 amino acids. CDR1 and CDR2 (germline): SGHTA, FQGNSA. Trimming cost V 0 bases and J 1 base, with 12 bases left between them.

This clone showed up just a few times. This chain links TRBV29-1 with TRBJ2-3; TRBD1 aligns across 10 bases. The germline V gene has CDR1 SQVTM and CDR2 ANQGSEA. CDR3 length: 14 amino acids. Losses at the gene ends were 5 bases for V and 1 base for J; bases not matched to a gene: 3. This CDR3 reads CSVPGTGGTDTQYF. The DNA for the CDR3 is TGCAGCGTTCCCGGGACAGGGGGCACAGATACGCAGTATTTT.

The J gene is TRBJ2-7, the V gene TRBV5-1, with unresolved D. Germline CDR1 SGHRS, CDR2 YFSETQ. Trimming shortened V by 4 bases and J by 0 bases, and 11 bases separated the two germline ends. The CDR3 runs to 14 residues. The CDR3 DNA follows: TGCGCCAGCAGCCCTAGGCTTTACTCCTACGAGCAGTACTTC. Protein product: CASSPRLYSYEQYF.

This clone was found many times. This sequence joins TRBV27 and TRBJ1-2; possible D gene TRBD1, 5 bases. The length of the CDR3 is 13 residues. The germline CDR1 and CDR2 sequences are MNHEY and SMNVEV (reference sequence). V was clipped by 8 bases and J by 8 bases, with 18 bases between them. CDR3: CASLGRAEGGYTF. CDR3 DNA sequence: TGTGCCAGCCTTGGCAGGGCCGAAGGGGGCTACACCTTC.

In this sample, this clone turned up a few times. The chain couples TRBV30 to TRBJ1-3, with TRBD1 identical over 7 bases. Germline V CDR1 and CDR2: GTSNPN, SVGIG (reference sequence). The CDR3 runs to 16 residues. After removal of 7 bases from V and 5 bases from J, the junction contained 17 bases not matched to a gene. The CDR3 sequence: CAYQTSPGTARNTIYF. Written as DNA, the CDR3 is TGTGCCTACCAAACGTCGCCCGGGACAGCAAGAAACACCATATATTTT.

This clone was observed many times. The chain carries TRBV19 and TRBJ1-2, with D maybe TRBD1 (5 bases). The germline CDR1 and CDR2 sequences are LNHDA and SQIVND (reference sequence). V lost 7 bases and J lost 3, with 18 bases in between. This CDR3 has 15 amino acids. The DNA for the CDR3 is TGTGCCAGTACCTCAAGGGGCCAGGGCCACTATGGCTACACCTTC. It codes for CASTSRGQGHYGYTF.

This clone was seen a handful of times. The chain uses TRBV28 and TRBJ2-2, with 8 bases identical to TRBD2. Trimming cost V 3 bases and J 5 bases; bases outside gene matches: 5. The length of the CDR3 is 15 residues. The V gene's germline CDR1 is MDHEN and CDR2 SYDVKM. In DNA form, the CDR3 reads TGTGCCAGCAGTTTTTTCGGGAGGGGTACCGGGGAGCTGTTTTTT. Protein product: CASSFFGRGTGELFF.

This clone was seen many times. CDR3 bases: TGTGCCAGCAGCTGGGGGGGAGATACGCAGTATTTT. The encoded protein is CASSWGGDTQYF. The V and J genes are TRBV5-6 and TRBJ2-3; 7 bases fit TRBD2. This CDR3 is built from 12 residues. Germline CDR1 and CDR2: SGHDT and YYEEEE. Unmatched junction bases numbered 0, after V lost 3 bases and J lost 5 bases.

This clone was seen repeatedly, ten times or more. V is TRBV6-5 and J is TRBJ1-1; D is uncertain. Germline V gives CDR1 MNHEY, CDR2 SVGAGI. The CDR3 covers 14 residues. V gave up 0 bases and J gave up 1 base, with 6 bases separating them. The CDR3 region has the DNA TGTGCCAGCAGTTACTCGGTGCGGAACACTGAAGCTTTCTTT. It yields the protein CASSYSVRNTEAFF.

This clone was seen many times. J is TRBJ2-6 and V is TRBV12-3 or TRBV12-4; D is ambiguous. The CDR3 totals 13 residues. V lost 8 bases and J lost 3, with 8 bases in between. The CDR3 DNA follows: TGTGCCAGCCACTCATTTGGGGCCAACGTCCTGACTTTC. Its protein is CASHSFGANVLTF.

This clone was observed at least ten times. The chain recombines TRBV5-1 with TRBJ2-1; tentative D call: TRBD1 (5 bases). The V end lost 2 bases, the J end lost 7 bases, and 16 bases lay between the germline ends. Germline lookup yields CDR1 SGHRS and CDR2 YFSETQ. This CDR3 has 15 amino acids. The CDR3 here is CASSFLQGFRNEQFF. The CDR3 coding sequence is TGCGCCAGCAGCTTCTTGCAGGGCTTCCGTAATGAGCAGTTCTTC.